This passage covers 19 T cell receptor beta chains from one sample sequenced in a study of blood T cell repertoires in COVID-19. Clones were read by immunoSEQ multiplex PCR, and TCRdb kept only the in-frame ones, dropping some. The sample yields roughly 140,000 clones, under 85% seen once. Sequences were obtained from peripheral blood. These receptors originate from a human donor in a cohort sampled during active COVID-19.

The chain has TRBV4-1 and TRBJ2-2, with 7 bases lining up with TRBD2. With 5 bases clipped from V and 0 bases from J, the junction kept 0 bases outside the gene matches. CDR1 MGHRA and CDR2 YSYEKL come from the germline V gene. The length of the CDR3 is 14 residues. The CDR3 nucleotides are TGCGCCAGCAGCGCGGGGGCGAACACCGGGGAGCTGTTTTTT. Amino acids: CASSAGANTGELFF.

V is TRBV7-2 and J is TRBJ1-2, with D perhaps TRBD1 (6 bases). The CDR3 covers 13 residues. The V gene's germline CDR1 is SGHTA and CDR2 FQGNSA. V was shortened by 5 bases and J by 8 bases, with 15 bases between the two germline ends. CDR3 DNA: TGTGCCAGCAGCCCACAGGGAACGGCGGGCTACACCTTC. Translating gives CASSPQGTAGYTF.

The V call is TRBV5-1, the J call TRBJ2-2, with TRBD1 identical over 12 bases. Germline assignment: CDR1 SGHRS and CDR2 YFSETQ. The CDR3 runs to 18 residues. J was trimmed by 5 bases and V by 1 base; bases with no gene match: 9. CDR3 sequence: CASSLFGTGGAGTGELFF. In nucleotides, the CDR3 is TGCGCCAGCAGCTTGTTCGGGACAGGGGGCGCGGGAACCGGGGAGCTGTTTTTT.

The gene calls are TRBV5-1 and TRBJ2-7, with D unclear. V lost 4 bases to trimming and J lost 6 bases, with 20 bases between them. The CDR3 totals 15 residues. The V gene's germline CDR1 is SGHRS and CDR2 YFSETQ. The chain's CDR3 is CASSPDGARIIEQYF. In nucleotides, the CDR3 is TGCGCCAGCAGCCCCGATGGAGCACGGATTATCGAGCAGTACTTC.

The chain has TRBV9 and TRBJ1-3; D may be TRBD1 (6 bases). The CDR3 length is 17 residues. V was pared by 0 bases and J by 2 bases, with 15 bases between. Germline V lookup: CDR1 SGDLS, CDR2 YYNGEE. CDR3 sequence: CASSVDATGEPGNTIYF. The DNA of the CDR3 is TGTGCCAGCAGCGTAGATGCGACAGGCGAACCTGGAAACACCATATATTTT.

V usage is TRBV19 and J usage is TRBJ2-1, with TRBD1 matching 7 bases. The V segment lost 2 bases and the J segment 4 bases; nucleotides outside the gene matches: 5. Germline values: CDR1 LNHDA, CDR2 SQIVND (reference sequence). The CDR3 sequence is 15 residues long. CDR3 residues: CASSITGTAYNEQFF. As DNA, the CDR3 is TGTGCCAGTAGTATAACCGGGACAGCTTACAATGAGCAGTTCTTC.

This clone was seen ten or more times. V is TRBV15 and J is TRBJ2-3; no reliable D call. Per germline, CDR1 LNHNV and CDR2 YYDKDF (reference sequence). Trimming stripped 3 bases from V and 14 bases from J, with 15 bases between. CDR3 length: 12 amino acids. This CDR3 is CATSRLGVRRYF. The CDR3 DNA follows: TGTGCCACCAGCAGGTTGGGTGTTCGGAGGTATTTT.

The CDR3 is CASSRQGIMNTEAFF. CDR3 DNA: TGTGCCAGCAGTCGACAGGGGATCATGAACACTGAAGCTTTCTTT. The V call is TRBV27, the J call TRBJ1-1; 8 nucleotides agree with TRBD1. Germline values: CDR1 MNHEY, CDR2 SMNVEV (reference sequence). CDR3 size: 15 residues. The V gene end was trimmed by 5 bases and the J gene end by 0 bases; junction bases not matched to a gene: 5.

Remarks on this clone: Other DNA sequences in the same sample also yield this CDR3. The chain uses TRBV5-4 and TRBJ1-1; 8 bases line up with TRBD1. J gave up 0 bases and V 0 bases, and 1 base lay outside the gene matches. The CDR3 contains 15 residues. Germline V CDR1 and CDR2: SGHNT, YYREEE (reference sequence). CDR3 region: CASSLGQGLNTEAFF. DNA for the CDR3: TGTGCCAGCAGCTTGGGACAGGGGTTGAACACTGAAGCTTTCTTT.

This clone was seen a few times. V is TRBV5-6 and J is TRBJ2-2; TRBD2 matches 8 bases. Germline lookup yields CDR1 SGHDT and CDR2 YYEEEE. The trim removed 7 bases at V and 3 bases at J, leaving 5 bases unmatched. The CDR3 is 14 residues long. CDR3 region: CASYRGGDTGELFF. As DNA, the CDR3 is TGTGCCAGCTACCGGGGGGGCGACACCGGGGAGCTGTTTTTT. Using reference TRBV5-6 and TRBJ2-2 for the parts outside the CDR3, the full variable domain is DAGVTQSPTHLIKTRGQQVTLRCSPKSGHDTVSWYQQALGQGPQFIFQYYEEEERQRGNFPDRFSGHQFPNYSSELNVNALLLGDSALYLCASYRGGDTGELFFGEGSRLTVL.

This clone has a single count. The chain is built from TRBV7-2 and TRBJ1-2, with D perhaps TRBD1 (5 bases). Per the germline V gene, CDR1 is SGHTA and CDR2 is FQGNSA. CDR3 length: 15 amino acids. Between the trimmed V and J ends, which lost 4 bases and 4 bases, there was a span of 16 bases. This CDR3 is CASSSRLGGAYGYTF. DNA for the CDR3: TGTGCCAGCAGCTCTAGGTTAGGAGGGGCCTATGGCTACACCTTC.

The CDR3 DNA sequence: TGTGCCAGTAGTGTCGGGGGTGAGAACGAGCAGTACTTC. The encoded protein is CASSVGGENEQYF. V gene TRBV19 combines with J gene TRBJ2-7, with a weak D call TRBD2 (6 bases). Germline CDR1 and CDR2: LNHDA and SQIVND (reference sequence). V lost 5 bases to trimming and J lost 5 bases, with 13 bases between them. This CDR3 spans 13 amino acids.

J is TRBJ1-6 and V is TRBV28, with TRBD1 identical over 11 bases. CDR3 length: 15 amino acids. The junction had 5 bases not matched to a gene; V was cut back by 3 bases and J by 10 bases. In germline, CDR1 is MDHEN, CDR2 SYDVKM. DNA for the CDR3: TGTGCCAGCAGTTTCGGGACAGGGGGACGGTCACCCCTCCACTTT. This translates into CASSFGTGGRSPLHF.

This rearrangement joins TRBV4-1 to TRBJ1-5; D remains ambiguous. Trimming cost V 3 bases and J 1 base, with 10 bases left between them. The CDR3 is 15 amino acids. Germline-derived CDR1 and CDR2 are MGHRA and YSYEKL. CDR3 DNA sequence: TGCGCCAGCAGCCACGACTGGTTGAGCAATCAGCCCCAGCATTTT. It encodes CASSHDWLSNQPQHF.

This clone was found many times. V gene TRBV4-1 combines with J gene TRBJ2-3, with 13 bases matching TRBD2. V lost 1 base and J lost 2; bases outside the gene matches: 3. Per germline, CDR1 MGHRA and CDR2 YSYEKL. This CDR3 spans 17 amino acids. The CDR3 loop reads CASSQGTSGGFTDTQYF. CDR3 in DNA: TGCGCCAGCAGCCAAGGGACTAGCGGGGGTTTCACAGATACGCAGTATTTT.

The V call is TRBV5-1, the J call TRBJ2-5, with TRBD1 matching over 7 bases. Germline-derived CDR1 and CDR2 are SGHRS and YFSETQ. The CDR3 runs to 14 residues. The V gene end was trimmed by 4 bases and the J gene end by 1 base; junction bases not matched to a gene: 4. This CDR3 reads CASSPTGLQETQYF. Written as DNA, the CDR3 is TGCGCCAGCAGCCCGACAGGGCTCCAAGAGACCCAGTACTTC. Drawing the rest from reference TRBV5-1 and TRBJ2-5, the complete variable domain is KAGVTQTPRYLIKTRGQQVTLSCSPISGHRSVSWYQQTPGQGLQFLFEYFSETQRNKGNFPGRFSGRQFSNSRSEMNVSTLELGDSALYLCASSPTGLQETQYFGPGTRLLVL.

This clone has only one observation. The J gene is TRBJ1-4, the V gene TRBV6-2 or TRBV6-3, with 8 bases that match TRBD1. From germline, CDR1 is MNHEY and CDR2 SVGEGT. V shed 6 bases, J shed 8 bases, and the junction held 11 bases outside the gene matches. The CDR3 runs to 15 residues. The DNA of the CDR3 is TGTGCCAGCAGCGAGGGGACAGGAGGAGCCGAAAAACTGTTTTTT. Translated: CASSEGTGGAEKLFF.

This CDR3 is CASSLAGKENTEAFF. Here the CDR3 DNA reads TGCGCCAGCAGCTTGGCCGGGAAAGAGAACACTGAAGCTTTCTTT. The chain is built from TRBV5-1 and TRBJ1-1; D gene uncertain. The CDR3 has 15 amino acids. V was clipped by 0 bases and J by 1 base, with 10 bases between them. In germline, CDR1 is SGHRS, CDR2 YFSETQ.

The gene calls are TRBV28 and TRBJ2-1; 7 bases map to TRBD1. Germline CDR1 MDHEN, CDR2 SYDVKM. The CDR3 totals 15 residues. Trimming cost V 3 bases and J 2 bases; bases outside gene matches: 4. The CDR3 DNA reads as TGTGCCAGCAGTTTGGGTCAGGGGGCCTACAATGAGCAGTTCTTC. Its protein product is CASSLGQGAYNEQFF.